Listed below are T cell receptor beta chains from one sample, sequenced in a study of CD8 T cells in Susac syndrome. TCRdb re-derived calls from the immunoSEQ multiplex PCR reads in MiXCR, one entry per CDR3 protein. The sample shows fewer than 200,000 distinct CDR3 sequences, around 90% of them seen only once. The sequencing sample was made of CD4+ T cells from PBMCs. The receptors were gathered from a human donor with Susac syndrome. Each CDR3 is given with its conserved first and last residue. D genes are given only for firm matches.

d_call,v_call,j_call,cdr3_aa
TRBD2,TRBV24-1,TRBJ2-1,CATSDFDTSGNNEQFF
-,TRBV28,TRBJ1-5,CASSLGGARLQPQHF
-,TRBV5-8,TRBJ2-5,CASSLQGASGDQETQYF
TRBD1,TRBV12-5,TRBJ2-7,CASGLVLSRSAGGFYEQYF
-,TRBV2,TRBJ1-2,CASSTGIGNTYGYTF
-,TRBV12-5,TRBJ1-5,CASGLVLNQPQHF
-,TRBV6-5,TRBJ1-2,CASSYGQNYGYTF
-,TRBV9,TRBJ1-2,CASSAGTTNYGYTF
-,TRBV2,TRBJ2-5,CASRRLSHSQETQYF
-,TRBV3-1,TRBJ1-2,CASSQDHWAEIYGYTF
TRBD1,TRBV7-9,TRBJ1-1,CASSSIGTVETEAFF
-,TRBV5-1,TRBJ2-5,CASSWGMGQNKETQYF
-,TRBV19,TRBJ1-4,CASSPERGFEKLFF
-,TRBV20-1,TRBJ2-7,CSAHRGGPEQYF
-,TRBV18,TRBJ1-2,CASSPIGDIDYGYTF
-,TRBV11-2,TRBJ2-7,CASSRSPTGYYEQYF
TRBD1,TRBV27,TRBJ1-5,CASSPQDRGNGQPQHF
TRBD2,TRBV6-5,TRBJ2-7,CASSYFSGANYEQYF
-,TRBV30,TRBJ2-7,CAWRTAYEQYF
TRBD2,TRBV18,TRBJ2-3,CASSTAVAGTDTQYF
-,TRBV7-2,TRBJ2-3,CASSLGVRSADTQYF
-,TRBV5-6,TRBJ1-3,CASSPSHGNTIYF
-,TRBV6-5,TRBJ2-3,CASSATGWVDTQYF
TRBD2,TRBV20-1,TRBJ2-3,CSAPGTSTEDTQYF
-,TRBV7-8,TRBJ1-1,CASSFQIGDTEAFF
TRBD1,TRBV10-3,TRBJ2-2,CAISEVGDRVTGELFF
-,TRBV5-1,TRBJ2-1,CASSLLGSYNEQFF
-,TRBV4-1,TRBJ2-7,CASSRQVENTLPLYEQYF
-,TRBV6-5,TRBJ1-2,CASRMDRNYGYTF
-,TRBV7-2,TRBJ2-3,CASSPLGRSTDTQYF
-,TRBV29-1,TRBJ2-7,CSVELHRGGYEQYF
-,TRBV11-2,TRBJ2-5,CASSSTFRFGRDGETQYF
-,TRBV5-1,TRBJ2-2,CASSSLRGGYGELFF
TRBD2,TRBV3-1,TRBJ2-7,CASSQDSLVLAGKKSEQYF
-,TRBV27,TRBJ2-1,CASSRKQNEQFF
-,TRBV10-3,TRBJ1-1,CAISDMNTEAFF
-,TRBV29-1,TRBJ1-3,CSVEDTRGNTIYF
TRBD2,TRBV19,TRBJ2-3,CASKRASGETDTQYF
-,TRBV30,TRBJ1-2,CAWSAGDHYGYTF
TRBD2,TRBV5-1,TRBJ2-2,CASSLSSGGPNTGELFF
-,TRBV18,TRBJ1-3,CASSPYSSASGNTIYF
-,TRBV18,TRBJ1-3,CASSPPSGNTIYF
-,TRBV6-1,TRBJ2-5,CASSEHRVRTFGETQYF
-,TRBV9,TRBJ2-1,CASSVTPRDTNEQFF
TRBD2,TRBV20-1,TRBJ2-7,CSASRASGSYEQYF
-,TRBV7-9,TRBJ1-2,CASSPRAGNYGYTF
-,TRBV7-9,TRBJ2-1,CASSSSPVNEQFF
-,TRBV30,TRBJ2-7,CAWSENYEQYF
-,TRBV6-5,TRBJ1-2,CASSYSWGAYGYTF
TRBD1,TRBV6-6,TRBJ2-7,CATIGTGGVGYEQYF
-,TRBV30,TRBJ2-2,CAWSKGVFNTGELFF
TRBD2,TRBV5-1,TRBJ2-1,CASSEGLTYNEQFF